The 17 T cell receptor beta chains presented below share a single source sample, sequenced in a study of response to subunit inactivated influenza vaccine. In TCRdb, the RT-PCR reads were re-called with MiXCR into one record per CDR3 protein. The profile shows about 650,000 distinct CDR3 sequences, 11% to 15% of them singletons. Sequenced here: PBMCs from blood, sampled less than 15 days before vaccination. The receptors here all came from a man between 45 and 60 years old who received an inactivated influenza vaccine.

The chain has TRBV28 and TRBJ1-6; no clear D gene. Germline loops: CDR1 MDHEN, CDR2 SYDVKM. V lost 4 bases and J lost 3, with 10 bases in between. CDR3 length: 15 amino acids. The CDR3 sequence is CASSYGRRYNSPLHF. In nucleotides, the CDR3 is TGTGCCAGCAGTTATGGACGGCGCTATAATTCACCCCTCCACTTT.

The V gene is TRBV5-6, the J gene TRBJ2-7; perhaps TRBD1 as D (6 bases). V was shortened by 2 bases and J by 5 bases, with 14 bases between the two germline ends. Per the germline V gene, CDR1 is SGHDT and CDR2 is YYEEEE. CDR3 length: 14 residues. The CDR3 nucleotides are TGTGCCAGCAGCTTATTACAGGGTCGGGACGAGCAGTACTTC. As protein: CASSLLQGRDEQYF.

This clonotype was counted many times. The chain links TRBV12-3 or TRBV12-4 to TRBJ2-1; 11 nucleotides match TRBD2. V was clipped by 5 bases and J by 3 bases; unmatched bases: 9. CDR3 length equals 17 residues. CDR3 loop: CASSLDRLAGNYNEQFF. The DNA of the CDR3 is TGTGCCAGCAGTCTAGATAGACTAGCGGGGAACTACAATGAGCAGTTCTTC.

Notes on this clonotype: One end of the junction varies from germline; a read error may be responsible. The chain is built from TRBV13 and TRBJ2-7; 10 bases map to TRBD1. CDR1 is PRHDT and CDR2 is FYEKMQ in the germline V gene (reference sequence). The CDR3 has 16 amino acids. Written as DNA, the CDR3 is TGTGCCATCAGCTTGATGAGCCGGGACAGGGGTCGCGAGCAGTACTTC. This sequence encodes CAISLMSRDRGREQYF.

This clonotype has ten or more counts. The chain couples TRBV4-2 to TRBJ2-4; no reliable D call. V was trimmed by 2 bases and J by 0 bases, leaving 8 bases between them. Germline assignment: CDR1 LGHNA and CDR2 YNFKEQ. The CDR3 runs 15 residues. CDR3 coding DNA: TGTGCCAGCAGCCAATCTGGTATAGCCAAAAACATTCAGTACTTC. This translates into CASSQSGIAKNIQYF.

The chain is built from TRBV7-2 and TRBJ2-1; D gene uncertain. The V and J ends lost 7 bases and 5 bases respectively, with 18 bases between them. This CDR3 region has 15 residues. Per germline, CDR1 SGHTA and CDR2 FQGNSA. In DNA, the CDR3 is TGTGCCAGCACCCCCTGGGTGGGGATGCACAATGAGCAGTTCTTC. It yields the protein CASTPWVGMHNEQFF.

The V call is TRBV6-5, the J call TRBJ2-1; 13 nucleotides agree with TRBD2. The CDR3 is 15 residues long. The ends lost 4 bases at V and 8 bases at J; junction bases unmatched: 5. From germline, CDR1 is MNHEY and CDR2 SVGAGI. The CDR3 spells CASSLPGLAGHEQFF. DNA for the CDR3: TGTGCCAGCAGTTTGCCGGGACTAGCGGGACATGAGCAGTTCTTC.

This clonotype has a count of ten or more. This rearrangement joins TRBV24-1 to TRBJ2-7; 9 bases match TRBD1. The CDR3 has 13 residues. Per germline, CDR1 KGHDR and CDR2 SFDVKD. The V gene end was trimmed by 4 bases and the J gene end by 8 bases; junction bases not matched to a gene: 5. DNA for the CDR3: TGTGCCACCAGTGAAGGGACAGGGTTGAAGCAGTACTTC. Encoded protein: CATSEGTGLKQYF.

This clonotype was detected only a few times. This sequence joins TRBV5-1 and TRBJ1-1, with D perhaps TRBD1 (6 bases). Germline CDR1 SGHRS, CDR2 YFSETQ. V lost 4 bases, J lost 3 bases, and 22 bases lay in between. The CDR3 runs 17 residues. The CDR3 region is CASSVSGTLTWHTEAFF. In DNA form, the CDR3 reads TGCGCCAGCAGCGTCTCCGGGACACTAACGTGGCACACTGAAGCTTTCTTT.

This clonotype occurred a few times. The rearrangement joins TRBV12-3 or TRBV12-4 to TRBJ2-7; 8 bases match TRBD2. J lost 6 bases, V lost 5 bases, and 18 bases had no gene match. CDR3 length: 17 residues. The CDR3 coding sequence is TGTGCCAGCAGTCCAACCTTAGGCAGCGGGAGTCCGGTCGAGCAGTACTTC. It is translated as CASSPTLGSGSPVEQYF.

This clonotype was recorded at least ten times. The chain uses TRBV4-2 and TRBJ2-7, with D perhaps given as TRBD1 or TRBD2 (5 bases each). V lost 0 bases, J lost 0 bases, and 9 bases lay in between. The CDR3 sequence is 15 residues long. Germline CDR1 reads LGHNA; CDR2 reads YNFKEQ. This CDR3 is CASSQDAGSSYEQYF. In DNA form, the CDR3 reads TGTGCCAGCAGCCAAGATGCAGGGAGCTCCTACGAGCAGTACTTC.

This rearrangement joins TRBV7-2 to TRBJ2-4; 7 bases fit TRBD2. The CDR3 has 15 amino acids. Germline-derived CDR1 and CDR2 are SGHTA and FQGNSA. The J segment lost 5 bases and the V segment lost 4 bases, leaving 8 bases of the junction unmatched. The chain's CDR3 is CASSYWTSWENIQYF. CDR3 sequence (DNA): TGTGCCAGCAGCTACTGGACTAGTTGGGAAAACATTCAGTACTTC.

In DNA, the CDR3 is TGCACCAGGGGAGTAGTCCGGGAGCTGTTTTTT. Its protein product is CTRGVVRELFF. The J gene is TRBJ2-2, the V gene TRBV20-1; the D gene is possibly TRBD1 (6 bases). This CDR3 comprises 11 residues. Germline CDR1 is DFQATT and CDR2 is SNEGSKA (reference sequence).

A few counts support this clonotype. CDR3 loop: CSARADPQETQYF. CDR3 coding DNA: TGCAGTGCTAGAGCGGACCCCCAAGAGACCCAGTACTTC. The V and J genes are TRBV20-1 and TRBJ2-5; D not resolved. V shed 1 base and J shed 1 base, with 7 bases lying between them. The CDR3 sequence is 13 residues long. In germline, CDR1 is DFQATT, CDR2 SNEGSKA (reference sequence).

This clonotype occurred a few times. The V gene is TRBV7-9, the J gene TRBJ2-3; D is ambiguous. Germline assignment: CDR1 SEHNR and CDR2 FQNEAQ (reference sequence). This CDR3 region has 11 residues. Trimming pared 8 bases from V and 6 bases from J, leaving 9 bases between. Written as DNA, the CDR3 is TGTGCCAGCCAGCTTGGGGATACGCAGTATTTT. Translating gives CASQLGDTQYF.

The CDR3 sequence: CASGNRDEQYF. In DNA, the CDR3 is TGCGCCAGCGGAAACAGGGACGAGCAGTACTTC. V and J are TRBV5-1 and TRBJ2-7; the D gene is possibly TRBD1 (6 bases). The CDR3 spans 11 residues. The germline V gene has CDR1 SGHRS and CDR2 YFSETQ. Trimming pared 7 bases from V and 5 bases from J, leaving 10 bases between.

In this sample, this clonotype turned up a few times. The rearrangement joins TRBV11-2 to TRBJ2-7, with D possibly matching TRBD2 (6 bases). The CDR3 runs 14 residues. Germline CDR1 SGHAT, CDR2 FQNNGV. V was trimmed by 6 bases and J by 2 bases, leaving 14 bases between them. The CDR3 reads CASREGLGTYEQYF. CDR3 DNA sequence: TGTGCCAGCAGAGAGGGACTTGGAACCTACGAGCAGTACTTC.